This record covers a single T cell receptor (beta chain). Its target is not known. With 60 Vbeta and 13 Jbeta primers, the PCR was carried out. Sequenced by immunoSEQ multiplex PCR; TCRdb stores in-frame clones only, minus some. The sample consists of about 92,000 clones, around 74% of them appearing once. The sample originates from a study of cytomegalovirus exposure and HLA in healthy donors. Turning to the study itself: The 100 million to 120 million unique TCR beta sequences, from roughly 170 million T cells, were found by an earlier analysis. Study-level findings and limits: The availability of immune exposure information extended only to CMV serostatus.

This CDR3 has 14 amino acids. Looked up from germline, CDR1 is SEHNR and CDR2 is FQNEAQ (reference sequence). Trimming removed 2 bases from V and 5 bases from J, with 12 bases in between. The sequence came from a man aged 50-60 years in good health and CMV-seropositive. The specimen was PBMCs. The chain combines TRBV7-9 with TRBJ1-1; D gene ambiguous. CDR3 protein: CASSLTSKGTEAFF. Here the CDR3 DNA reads TGTGCCAGCAGCTTAACTAGTAAGGGAACTGAAGCTTTCTTT.